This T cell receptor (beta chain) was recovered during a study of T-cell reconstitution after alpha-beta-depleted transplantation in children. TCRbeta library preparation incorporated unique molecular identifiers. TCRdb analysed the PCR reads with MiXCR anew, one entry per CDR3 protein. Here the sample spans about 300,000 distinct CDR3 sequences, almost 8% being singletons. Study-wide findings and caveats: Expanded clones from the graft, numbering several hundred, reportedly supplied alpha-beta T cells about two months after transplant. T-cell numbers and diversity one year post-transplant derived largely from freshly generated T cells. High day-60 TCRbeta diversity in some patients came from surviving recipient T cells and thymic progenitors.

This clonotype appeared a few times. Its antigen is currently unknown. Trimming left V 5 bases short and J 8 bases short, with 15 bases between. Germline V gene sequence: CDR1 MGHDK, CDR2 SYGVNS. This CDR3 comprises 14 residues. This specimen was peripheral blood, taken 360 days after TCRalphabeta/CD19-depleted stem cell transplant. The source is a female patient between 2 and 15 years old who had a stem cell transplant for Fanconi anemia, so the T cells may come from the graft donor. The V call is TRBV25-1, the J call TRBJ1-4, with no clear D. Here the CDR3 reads CASSKLRGGEKLFF. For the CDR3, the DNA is TGTGCCAGCAGTAAATTGCGGGGAGGCGAAAAACTGTTTTTT.